The clone carrying this T cell receptor beta chain was counted only a few times. Its antigen is not identified. A junction boundary mismatches the germline segment, possibly from a read error. The study reverse transcribed the entire isolated RNA, so it sequenced expressed TCRB transcripts. TCRdb's table, derived via immunoSEQ multiplex PCR, lists solely in-frame clones and lacks some. The sample shows hundreds of thousands of clones, over 12% of them seen only once. Germline V gene lookup returns CDR1 MNHEY and CDR2 SMNVEV (reference sequence). This CDR3 contains 16 residues. This sample was included in a study of beta chain features in type 1 diabetes. Across the study: Cell yields, gender and age were similar in healthy donors and patients. General observations from the study: The naive, central memory and Treg TCRB repertoires looked more alike in patients than they did in healthy donors. In every one of the four CD4+ subsets, TCRB CDR3s were moderately but significantly shorter in Type 1 diabetes patients. Possibly, sequencing cDNA over-represented cells that had high TCR expression levels.

The sequenced sample consisted of naive CD4+ T cells from blood. The chain links TRBV27 to TRBJ2-5; 12 bases agree with TRBD1. This clonotype was obtained from a young man with type 1 diabetes. The CDR3 protein is CARSSTGTGGRETQYF. In nucleotides, the CDR3 is TGTGCCCGCAGTTCCACCGGGACAGGGGGCCGAGAGACCCAGTACTTC.